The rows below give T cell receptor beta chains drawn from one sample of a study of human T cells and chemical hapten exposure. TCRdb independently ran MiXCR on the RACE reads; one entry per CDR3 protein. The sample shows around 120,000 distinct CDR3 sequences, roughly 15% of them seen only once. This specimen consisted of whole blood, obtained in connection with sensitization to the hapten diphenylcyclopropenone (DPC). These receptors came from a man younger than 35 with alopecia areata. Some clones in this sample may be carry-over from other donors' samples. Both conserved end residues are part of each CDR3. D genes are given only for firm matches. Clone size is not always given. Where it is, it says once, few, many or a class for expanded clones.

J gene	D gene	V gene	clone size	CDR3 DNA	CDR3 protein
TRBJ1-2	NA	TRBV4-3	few	TGCGCCAGCAGCCACGGACAGAACTCTAACTATGGCTACACCTTC	CASSHGQNSNYGYTF
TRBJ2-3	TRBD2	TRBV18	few	TGTGCCAGCTCACCTGGACGGGGACTAGGCACAGATACGCAGTATTTT	CASSPGRGLGTDTQYF
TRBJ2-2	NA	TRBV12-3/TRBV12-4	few	TGTGCCAGCAGTTCGTTCACCGGGGAGCTGTTTTTT	CASSSFTGELFF
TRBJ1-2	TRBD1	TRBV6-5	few	TGTGCCAGCACCCTAGGACAGGGCGGCTACACCTTC	CASTLGQGGYTF
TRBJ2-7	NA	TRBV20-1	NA	TGCAGTGCTGCCACTTTAGGGGATCGCTACGAGCAGTACTTC	CSAATLGDRYEQYF
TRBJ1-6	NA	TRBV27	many	TGTGCCAGCAGGTGGACGGCAAGCTCCTATAATTCACCCCTCCACTTT	CASRWTASSYNSPLHF
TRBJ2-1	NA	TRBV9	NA	TGTGCCAGCAGCCCCCGCGGAACCTACAATGAGCAGTTCTTC	CASSPRGTYNEQFF
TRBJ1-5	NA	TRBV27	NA	TGTGCCAGCAGTTCGTACAGGGAAACAGGGAGCAATCAGCCCCAGCATTTT	CASSSYRETGSNQPQHF
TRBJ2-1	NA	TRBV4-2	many	TGTGCCAGCAGCCAAGAAGATGAGCAGTTCTTC	CASSQEDEQFF
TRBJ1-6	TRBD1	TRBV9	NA	TGTGCCAGCAGCCCTCGACAGGGGCTGGGTTCACCCCTCCACTTT	CASSPRQGLGSPLHF
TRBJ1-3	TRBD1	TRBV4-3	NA	TGCGCCAGCAGCCGCGCCTGGCAGGACAGGGGGAGAAACACCATATATTTT	CASSRAWQDRGRNTIYF
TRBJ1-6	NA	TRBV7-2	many	TGTGCCAGCAGCCTCCGACGGTTTGATAATTCACCCCTCCACTTT	CASSLRRFDNSPLHF
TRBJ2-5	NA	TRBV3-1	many	TGTGCCAGCAGCCAAAGCGAGTCTAGACAGTACTTC	CASSQSESRQYF
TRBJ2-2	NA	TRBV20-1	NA	TGCAGTGCTAGCGGTCAGTCGAACACCGGGGAGCTGTTTTTT	CSASGQSNTGELFF
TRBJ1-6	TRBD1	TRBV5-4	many	TGTGCCAGCAGCTTGACCGGGACAGGGGCTTCACCCCTCCACTTT	CASSLTGTGASPLHF
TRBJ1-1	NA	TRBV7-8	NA	TGTGCCAGCAGCGATGGACCCCTGCTGAACACTGAAGCTTTCTTT	CASSDGPLLNTEAFF
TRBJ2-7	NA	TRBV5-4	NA	TGTGCCAGCAGCTTATTGTCCGGGGTCGAGCAGTACTTC	CASSLLSGVEQYF
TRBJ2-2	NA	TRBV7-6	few	TGTGCCAGCAGCTTAACACGGTCGAACACCGGGGAGCTGTTTTTT	CASSLTRSNTGELFF
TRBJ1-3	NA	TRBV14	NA	TGTGCCAGCAGCCGTTTCCGGGACGGAGGAAACACCATATATTTT	CASSRFRDGGNTIYF
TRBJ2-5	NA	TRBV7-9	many	TGTGCCAGCACCAGGGTCGCGGAGACCCAGTACTTC	CASTRVAETQYF
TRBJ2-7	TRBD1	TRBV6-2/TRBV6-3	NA	TGTGCCAGCAGTTCTGGTACATGGCAGGGGGCCTACTTC	CASSSGTWQGAYF
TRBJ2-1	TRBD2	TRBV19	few	TGTGCCAGTAGTACGACTAGCGTACCCTACAATGAGCAGTTCTTC	CASSTTSVPYNEQFF
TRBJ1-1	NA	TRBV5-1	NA	TGCGCCAGCAGCCTCAGTGACACTGAAGCTTTCTTT	CASSLSDTEAFF
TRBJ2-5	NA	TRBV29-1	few	TGCAGCGTTGAAGCGTTGGCATATCAAGAGACCCAGTACTTC	CSVEALAYQETQYF
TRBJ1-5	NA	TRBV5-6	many	TGTGCCAGCAGCTTAGCAGGGGGCAATCAGCCCCAGCATTTT	CASSLAGGNQPQHF
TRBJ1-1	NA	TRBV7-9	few	TGTGCCAGCAGCTTAGGTAGTGCCATTGAAGCTTTCTTT	CASSLGSAIEAFF
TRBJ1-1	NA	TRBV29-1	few	TGCAGCGTTGATGTAATGAACACTGAAGCTTTCTTT	CSVDVMNTEAFF
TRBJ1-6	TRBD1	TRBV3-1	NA	TGTGCCAGCAGCCCTGGGACAGCAAATAATTCACCCCTCCACTTT	CASSPGTANNSPLHF
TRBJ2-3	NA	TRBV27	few	TGTGCCAGCAGTTTAAGTCCCTACCCCACAGATACGCAGTATTTT	CASSLSPYPTDTQYF
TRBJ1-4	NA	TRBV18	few	TGTGCCAGCTCCCCTGGGAGAACTAATGAAAAACTGTTTTTT	CASSPGRTNEKLFF
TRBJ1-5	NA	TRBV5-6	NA	TGTGCCAGCGGAAGACTCTCAGACTATAGCAATCAGCCCCAGCATTTT	CASGRLSDYSNQPQHF
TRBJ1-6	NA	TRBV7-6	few	TGTGCCAGCAGATCCTCGGGGGTTTCTTCACCCCTCCACTTT	CASRSSGVSSPLHF
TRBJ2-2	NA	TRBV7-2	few	TGTGCCAGCAGTCGGGGCGGGGCGAACACCGGGGAGCTGTTTTTT	CASSRGGANTGELFF
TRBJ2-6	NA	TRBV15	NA	TGTGCCACCAGCAGAGATATTAAGAGCTCTGGGGCCAACGTCCTGACTTTC	CATSRDIKSSGANVLTF
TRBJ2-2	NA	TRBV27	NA	TGTGCCTGCAGTTTGGGGGGCGGGGAGCTGTTTTTT	CACSLGGGELFF
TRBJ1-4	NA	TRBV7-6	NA	TGTGCCAGCAGCTTAAGGGCAACTAATGAAAAACTGTTTTTT	CASSLRATNEKLFF
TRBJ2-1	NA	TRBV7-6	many	TGTGCCAGCAGCCCGGACAGAAGCTCCTACAATGAGCAGTTCTTC	CASSPDRSSYNEQFF
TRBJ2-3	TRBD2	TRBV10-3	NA	TGTGCCATCAGAAAAGGACTAGCGGGGGACACGCAGTATTTT	CAIRKGLAGDTQYF
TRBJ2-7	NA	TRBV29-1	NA	TGCAGCGTTGACGTAAGAGCCCCGGTCTACGAGCAGTACTTC	CSVDVRAPVYEQYF